The source of this T cell receptor beta chain is a study of read filtering for tumor transcriptome and immune sequencing. Germline V gene lookup returns CDR1 KGHDR and CDR2 SFDVKD. The length of the CDR3 is 15 residues. The J segment lost 10 bases and the V segment lost 2 bases, leaving 8 bases of the junction unmatched. Molecular barcoded adaptors covering alpha/delta and beta/gamma chains were used on about 390 ng RNA. TCRdb re-analysed the reads in MiXCR, keeping a single row per CDR3 protein. The top ten clones hold roughly 30% of a sample with fewer than 50,000 distinct CDR3 sequences, around an eighth of them seen once. Findings and limits, study-wide: Without single-read clonotypes, shared clonotype proportions correlated more between IR-seq and RNA-seq.

This clonotype was counted ten times or more. No antigen is known for it. This TCR was sampled from a donor aged 40 or over with multiple myeloma. The chain combines TRBV24-1 with TRBJ2-1; TRBD1 agrees at 9 bases. Sequencing was performed on a population of CD138-negative cells sorted from bone marrow. Written as DNA, the CDR3 is TGTGCCACCAGTGATTGGGGACAGGGTAACAGGGAGCAGTTCTTC. Its protein is CATSDWGQGNREQFF.